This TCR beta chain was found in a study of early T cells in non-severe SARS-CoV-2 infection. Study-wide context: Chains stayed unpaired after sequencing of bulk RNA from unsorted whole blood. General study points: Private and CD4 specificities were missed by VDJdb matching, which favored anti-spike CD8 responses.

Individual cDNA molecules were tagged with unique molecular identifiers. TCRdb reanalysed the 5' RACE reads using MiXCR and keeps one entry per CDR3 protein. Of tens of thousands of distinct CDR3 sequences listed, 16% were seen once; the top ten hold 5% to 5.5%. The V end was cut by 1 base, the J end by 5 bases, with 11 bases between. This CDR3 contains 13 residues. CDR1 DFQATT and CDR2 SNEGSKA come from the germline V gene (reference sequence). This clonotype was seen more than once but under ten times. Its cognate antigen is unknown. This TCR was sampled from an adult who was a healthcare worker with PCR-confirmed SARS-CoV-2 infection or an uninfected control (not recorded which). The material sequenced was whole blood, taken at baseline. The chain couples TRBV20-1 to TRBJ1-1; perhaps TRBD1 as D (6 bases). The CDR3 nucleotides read TGCAGTGCTAGAGTACAGGGTGGAACTGAAGCTTTCTTT. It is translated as CSARVQGGTEAFF.